A single sample is the source of the 32 T cell receptor beta chains below, sequenced in a study of blood T cell repertoires in COVID-19. Profiling relied on immunoSEQ multiplex PCR, and the TCRdb table lists in-frame clones only, not all of them. This table holds about 240,000 clones, approximately 78% found once. The sample was peripheral blood. The source of these receptors is a woman aged 55-69 years with active or convalescent COVID-19.

This clone was recorded a few times. The V and J genes are TRBV3-1 (or the pseudogene TRBV3-2) and TRBJ1-6, with 7 nucleotides matching TRBD1. This CDR3 has 15 amino acids. V shed 5 bases and J 7 bases; nucleotides not matched to a gene: 8. CDR1 and CDR2 (germline): LGHDT, YNNKEL (reference sequence). CDR3 DNA: TGTGCCAGCAGCTCTAGGGGGCGCGAAAATTCACCCCTCCACTTT. Translated, it gives CASSSRGRENSPLHF.

The chain has TRBV4-3 and TRBJ2-1, with TRBD2 matching 9 bases. The CDR3 contains 17 residues. V lost 4 bases and J lost 6; bases outside the gene matches: 13. Germline V gene data show CDR1 as LGHNA and CDR2 as YSLEER. The CDR3 coding sequence is TGCGCCAGCAGCCGGTCCTCTAGCGGGGAGGGGGGCAATGAGCAGTTCTTC. Encoded protein: CASSRSSSGEGGNEQFF.

The J gene is TRBJ1-2, the V gene TRBV5-1; 7 bases line up with TRBD1. Germline V lookup: CDR1 SGHRS, CDR2 YFSETQ. V shed 6 bases, J shed 4 bases, and the junction held 9 bases outside the gene matches. The length of the CDR3 is 14 residues. The CDR3 region has the DNA TGCGCCAGCAAAGCAGGGGGTAATTCCTATGGCTACACCTTC. This translates into CASKAGGNSYGYTF.

The chain links TRBV3-1 (or the pseudogene TRBV3-2) to TRBJ2-7; TRBD1 matches 10 bases. The V and J ends lost 6 bases and 9 bases, in that order; junction bases with no gene match: 8. The CDR3 totals 13 residues. CDR1 is LGHDT, CDR2 YNNKEL, per germline (reference sequence). CDR3 coding DNA: TGTGCCAGCAGACGACAGGGGGCGGACGGGCAGTACTTC. Encoded protein: CASRRQGADGQYF.

This clone was found once. V usage is TRBV27 and J usage is TRBJ1-2; D is possibly TRBD1 (5 bases). Germline V gene data show CDR1 as MNHEY and CDR2 as SMNVEV (reference sequence). V lost 2 bases, J lost 1 base, and 8 bases lay in between. The CDR3 runs to 14 residues. The CDR3 is CASSLKGVNYGYTF. CDR3 nucleotide sequence: TGTGCCAGCAGTTTAAAAGGGGTTAACTATGGCTACACCTTC.

This clone has a handful of counts. The V call is TRBV19, the J call TRBJ1-1; 8 bases map to TRBD1. Germline trimming cut 9 bases from V and 1 base from J; bases unmatched to any gene: 7. The CDR3 length is 14 residues. The germline V gene encodes CDR1 LNHDA and CDR2 SQIVND (reference sequence). This CDR3 is CASRGQSANTEAFF. The CDR3, as DNA: TGTGCCAGCAGGGGGCAAAGCGCGAACACTGAAGCTTTCTTT.

This clone was observed once. The chain recombines TRBV4-1 with TRBJ1-3; 9 positions agree with TRBD1. The CDR3 is 18 residues long. Germline V gene sequence: CDR1 MGHRA, CDR2 YSYEKL. V lost 4 bases and J lost 0; bases outside the gene matches: 10. The CDR3 loop reads CASSPPPGTGFSGNTIYF. In DNA form, the CDR3 reads TGCGCCAGCAGCCCACCCCCGGGGACAGGGTTCTCTGGAAACACCATATATTTT.

The rearrangement uses TRBV5-5 and TRBJ2-2, with 8 bases fitting TRBD1. V shed 4 bases and J 4 bases; nucleotides not matched to a gene: 9. Germline V gene sequence: CDR1 SGHKS, CDR2 YYEKEE (reference sequence). This CDR3 is 16 amino acids long. In DNA form, the CDR3 reads TGTGCCAGCAGCACCTCGACAGGGGTAGTCACCGGGGAGCTGTTTTTT. It is translated as CASSTSTGVVTGELFF.

The chain couples TRBV28 to TRBJ1-5; D unclear. V was clipped by 0 bases and J by 7 bases, with 4 bases between them. CDR1 MDHEN and CDR2 SYDVKM come from the germline V gene. The length of the CDR3 is 12 residues. CDR3 nucleotides: TGTGCCAGCAGTTTATGGGCCCAGCCCCAGCATTTT. It is translated as CASSLWAQPQHF.

The sample holds one count of this clone. The chain recombines TRBV9 with TRBJ1-6; weak D call: TRBD1 (5 bases). V gave up 3 bases and J gave up 0 bases, with 10 bases separating them. The length of the CDR3 is 16 residues. The germline gives CDR1 SGDLS, CDR2 YYNGEE. The CDR3 loop reads CASSDDSSSYNSPLHF. CDR3 sequence (DNA): TGTGCCAGCAGCGATGACAGCAGCTCCTATAATTCACCCCTCCACTTT.

The V and J genes are TRBV5-1 and TRBJ1-6; 10 nucleotides match TRBD1. Per the germline V gene, CDR1 is SGHRS and CDR2 is YFSETQ. The CDR3 totals 16 residues. Trimming took 4 bases from V and 5 from J; bases not matched to a gene: 6. The CDR3 DNA reads TGCGCCAGCAGCCCGGGGACAGGGGAGGATAATTCACCCCTCCACTTT. This encodes CASSPGTGEDNSPLHF. The complete variable domain, with remaining parts taken from reference TRBV5-1 and TRBJ1-6, reads KAGVTQTPRYLIKTRGQQVTLSCSPISGHRSVSWYQQTPGQGLQFLFEYFSETQRNKGNFPGRFSGRQFSNSRSEMNVSTLELGDSALYLCASSPGTGEDNSPLHFGNGTRLTVT.

The V gene is TRBV7-9, the J gene TRBJ2-1; TRBD2 might be the D (6 bases). The CDR3 runs 14 residues. Trimming shortened V by 8 bases and J by 2 bases, and 13 bases separated the two germline ends. The germline V gene encodes CDR1 SEHNR and CDR2 FQNEAQ (reference sequence). Written as DNA, the CDR3 is TGTGCCAGCGACGGGGGATCGACCTACAATGAGCAGTTCTTC. It translates to CASDGGSTYNEQFF.

The CDR3 sequence is CASSYSEGTGELFF. CDR3 nucleotides: TGTGCCAGCAGTTACTCAGAGGGAACCGGGGAGCTGTTTTTT. This chain uses TRBV6-6 with TRBJ2-2, with D possibly being TRBD2 (5 bases). The V gene's germline CDR1 is MNHNY and CDR2 SVGAGI (reference sequence). CDR3 length: 14 amino acids. The V gene lost 0 bases and the J gene lost 5 bases, with 7 bases spanning the gap.

Worth noting for this clone: Other DNA sequences in the same sample also yield this CDR3. This chain joins TRBV9 and TRBJ1-2; unclear D gene. The CDR3 runs 14 residues. Germline CDR1 and CDR2: SGDLS and YYNGEE. V lost 0 bases and J 4 bases, leaving 10 bases between the germline ends. This CDR3 is CASSVDGEGYGYTF. CDR3 DNA sequence: TGTGCCAGCAGCGTAGACGGGGAAGGCTATGGCTACACCTTC. The whole variable domain, remainder taken from reference TRBV9 and TRBJ1-2, is DSGVTQTPKHLITATGQRVTLRCSPRSGDLSVYWYQQSLDQGLQFLIQYYNGEERAKGNILERFSAQQFPDLHSELNLSSLELGDSALYFCASSVDGEGYGYTFGSGTRLTVV.

The chain combines TRBV10-2 with TRBJ1-1; 10 bases line up with TRBD1. The CDR3 extends over 14 amino acids. Germline values: CDR1 WSHSY, CDR2 SAAADI. With 0 bases clipped from V and 11 bases from J, the junction kept 6 bases outside the gene matches. The CDR3 DNA reads as TGCGCCAGCAGTGAGTCGATATGGGGACAGGGGGCTTTCTTT. As protein: CASSESIWGQGAFF.

This chain joins TRBV2 and TRBJ2-5; 8 nucleotides match TRBD1. CDR1 is SNHLY, CDR2 FYNNEI, per germline. This CDR3 is built from 11 residues. CDR3 bases: TGTGCTCAGGGGGCCGGGGAGACCCAGTACTTC. Protein: CAQGAGETQYF.

The chain joins TRBV18 to TRBJ1-6; D possibly corresponds to TRBD1 (6 bases). From germline, CDR1 is KGHSH and CDR2 LQKENI. The CDR3 sequence is 14 residues long. Between the trimmed V and J ends, which lost 0 bases and 7 bases, there was a span of 7 bases. CDR3 nucleotides: TGTGCCAGCTCACCACCAGGGGGAAATTCACCCCTCCACTTT. Protein sequence: CASSPPGGNSPLHF.

The CDR3 DNA follows: TGTGCCAGGCGCTCGGGGCGGGGTATCTCCTACAATGAGCAGTTCTTC. It codes for CARRSGRGISYNEQFF. J is TRBJ2-1 and V is TRBV5-8; tentatively, D is TRBD2 (6 bases). The CDR3 contains 16 residues. V lost 8 bases, J lost 0 bases, and 18 bases lay in between. Germline lookup yields CDR1 SGHTS and CDR2 YDEGEE.

The chain carries TRBV27 and TRBJ2-7, with D possibly being TRBD1 (6 bases). CDR1 is MNHEY, CDR2 SMNVEV, per germline (reference sequence). V gave up 8 bases and J gave up 6 bases, with 17 bases separating them. The CDR3 has 13 residues. CDR3 nucleotide sequence: TGTGCCAGCGAACGCAGGGGCTCGGCCGAGCAGTACTTC. It specifies CASERRGSAEQYF.

J is TRBJ1-1 and V is TRBV5-4; TRBD1 agrees at 8 bases. This CDR3 is built from 14 residues. Germline V gene data show CDR1 as SGHNT and CDR2 as YYREEE (reference sequence). V dropped 3 bases and J dropped 1; count of bases not matched to a gene: 2. The CDR3 DNA is TGTGCCAGCAGCTCCGGACAGGGGAACACTGAAGCTTTCTTT. It encodes CASSSGQGNTEAFF.

This sequence joins TRBV14 and TRBJ1-3; a weak D match, TRBD1 (5 bases). Deletions cut 1 base from V and 4 bases from J, with 8 bases between. Germline-derived CDR1 and CDR2 are SGHDN and FVKESK. CDR3 length: 14 amino acids. The DNA for the CDR3 is TGTGCCAGCAGCCAAGTAGGACAAGGAAACACCATATATTTT. The encoded protein is CASSQVGQGNTIYF.

This clone was seen only a few times. The J gene is TRBJ1-2, the V gene TRBV4-1; no reliable D call. V lost 2 bases to trimming and J lost 3 bases, with 10 bases between them. CDR1 and CDR2 from the germline V gene are MGHRA and YSYEKL. CDR3 length: 14 amino acids. The chain's CDR3 is CASSQRQDYYGYTF. The CDR3 bases are TGCGCCAGCAGCCAAAGGCAGGACTACTATGGCTACACCTTC.

The V gene is TRBV27, the J gene TRBJ1-5, with 7 bases lining up with TRBD1. CDR3 length equals 14 residues. Germline V gives CDR1 MNHEY, CDR2 SMNVEV (reference sequence). Trimming cost V 4 bases and J 7 bases; bases outside gene matches: 7. The CDR3 sequence is CASSSRQGQQPQHF. The CDR3 DNA reads as TGTGCCAGCAGTTCGCGACAGGGCCAACAGCCCCAGCATTTT.

The chain has TRBV6-5 and TRBJ2-2; 9 positions match TRBD1. The V and J ends lost 8 bases and 4 bases, in that order; junction bases with no gene match: 8. The CDR3 has 15 residues. CDR1 is MNHEY, CDR2 SVGAGI, per germline. The CDR3 nucleotides read TGTGCCAGCCGTTTTCGGACAGGGGCCACCGGGGAGCTGTTTTTT. This encodes CASRFRTGATGELFF.

The chain has TRBV7-2 and TRBJ2-3; 7 nucleotides match TRBD2. J was trimmed by 6 bases and V by 5 bases; bases with no gene match: 11. The germline gives CDR1 SGHTA, CDR2 FQGNSA. CDR3 length equals 15 residues. CDR3 residues: CASSPTGLRGDTQYF. CDR3 nucleotides: TGTGCCAGCAGCCCGACGGGCTTGCGGGGGGATACGCAGTATTTT.

A remark on this clone: Mismatch with germline at one junction end may stem from a read error. The gene calls are TRBV15 and TRBJ2-7, with 10 bases identical to TRBD2. This CDR3 comprises 16 residues. CDR1 and CDR2 from the germline V gene are LNHNV and YYDKDF (reference sequence). CDR3 sequence: CATSRDGLAGDIGGHF. CDR3 sequence (DNA): TGTGCCACCAGCAGAGATGGCCTAGCGGGGGACATAGGCGGGCACTTC.

This clone was observed a handful of times. V gene TRBV7-2 combines with J gene TRBJ2-7, with 9 bases matching TRBD1. The CDR3 contains 14 residues. V lost 5 bases, J lost 3 bases, and 5 bases stayed unmatched. CDR1 and CDR2 from the germline V gene are SGHTA and FQGNSA. CDR3 region: CASSRTGDGYEQYF. The CDR3 region has the DNA TGTGCCAGCAGCCGGACAGGGGACGGCTACGAGCAGTACTTC.

The CDR3 sequence: CSAITADGYTF. CDR3 nucleotides: TGCAGTGCAATAACCGCGGATGGCTACACCTTC. The chain links TRBV20-1 to TRBJ1-2; no clear D. Germline CDR1 reads DFQATT; CDR2 reads SNEGSKA (reference sequence). The V and J ends lost 6 bases and 6 bases respectively, with 11 bases between them. This CDR3 is built from 11 residues.

V gene TRBV7-9 combines with J gene TRBJ1-1, with TRBD1 matching 7 bases. Trimming removed 5 bases from V and 1 base from J; junction bases left unmatched: 10. The CDR3 is 16 amino acids. CDR1 is SEHNR and CDR2 is FQNEAQ in the germline V gene (reference sequence). This CDR3 reads CASSLTWDSSNTEAFF. In nucleotides, the CDR3 is TGTGCCAGCAGCCTAACTTGGGACAGTTCGAACACTGAAGCTTTCTTT.

The V and J genes are TRBV19 and TRBJ2-6; D is uncertain. Looked up from germline, CDR1 is LNHDA and CDR2 is SQIVND (reference sequence). Deletions cut 9 bases from V and 0 bases from J, with 9 bases between. The CDR3 is made up of 14 amino acids. CDR3 coding DNA: TGTGCCAGCACACACGTCTCTGGGGCCAACGTCCTGACTTTC. Residues: CASTHVSGANVLTF.

The chain has TRBV6-6 and TRBJ1-2, with a tentative D call TRBD1 (6 bases). V lost 6 bases and J lost 3, with 11 bases in between. The CDR3 is 13 amino acids. Germline-derived CDR1 and CDR2 are MNHNY and SVGAGI (reference sequence). In DNA, the CDR3 is TGTGCCAGCAGCCCAGGGGAATACTATGGCTACACCTTC. Its protein is CASSPGEYYGYTF.

The chain links TRBV11-2 to TRBJ2-4, with 7 nucleotides matching TRBD1. The junction had 5 bases not matched to a gene; V was cut back by 5 bases and J by 7 bases. Germline assignment: CDR1 SGHAT and CDR2 FQNNGV. This CDR3 is built from 13 residues. The CDR3 spells CASSHPTGNIQYF. The CDR3 DNA follows: TGTGCCAGCAGCCACCCGACAGGGAACATTCAGTACTTC.